What follows is one T cell receptor (beta chain) and its context. The antigen is unknown. This sample is drawn from a study of PD-L1 blockade in urothelial cancer. Study-wide background: Blood analyses occurred 3 weeks (second dose) and 6 weeks post treatment start. Blood yielded a median of approximately 150,000 T cells per sample.

Study-level results: Patients with durable benefit had greater blood expansion of tumor-associated TCR clones 3 weeks into treatment.

The authors spiked synthetic TCR analog templates into each PCR. Generated by immunoSEQ multiplex PCR, the TCRdb table keeps only in-frame clones and is missing some. Counted here are 85,000 to 100,000 clones, 90% to 95% occurring once; the ten biggest clones make up 8% to 9.5%. Sequenced here: PBMCs, sampled around atezolizumab (anti-PD-L1) treatment. This sequence was found in a man in his fifties or sixties with urothelial cancer.

The CDR3 sequence: CASSSRHNQPQHF. CDR3 nucleotides: TGTGCCAGTAGTAGCAGACACAATCAGCCCCAGCATTTT. The V gene is TRBV19, the J gene TRBJ1-5; D remains unclear. V was pared by 4 bases and J by 3 bases, with 7 bases between. Germline CDR1 LNHDA, CDR2 SQIVND (reference sequence). The CDR3 has 13 amino acids.